The 4 T cell receptor beta chains presented below share a single source sample, sequenced in a study of patients and donors after allogeneic stem cell transplantation. From the RT-PCR reads, TCRdb called clonotypes with MiXCR, one entry per CDR3 protein. The table records under 200,000 distinct CDR3 sequences, 30% of them present only once. Sequenced: blood, either unsorted or a sorted T cell fraction (not recorded which). The receptors shown here come from a human donor who was either an allogeneic HSCT recipient or a stem cell or donor lymphocyte infusion donor (not recorded which). It is not recorded whose cells these are; they may come from a transplant donor.

The gene calls are TRBV28 and TRBJ2-1; D might be TRBD2 (5 bases). This CDR3 contains 14 residues. The germline V gene has CDR1 MDHEN and CDR2 SYDVKM. V was cut by 5 bases and J by 8 bases, with 16 bases left in between. The CDR3 DNA is TGTGCCAGCAGTCCTCAATTCATGCGGGATGAGCAGTTCTTC. Residues: CASSPQFMRDEQFF. The full variable domain, in which reference TRBV28 and TRBJ2-1 provide the parts outside the CDR3, is DVKVTQSSRYLVKRTGEKVFLECVQDMDHENMFWYRQDPGLGLRLIYFSYDVKMKEKGDIPEGYSVSREKKERFSLILESASTNQTSMYLCASSPQFMRDEQFFGPGTRLTVL.

This clonotype was counted only a few times. The rearrangement links TRBV4-1 to TRBJ2-7; 7 nucleotides match TRBD2. With V trimmed by 0 bases and J by 1 base, 3 bases remained unmatched. The CDR3 runs to 15 residues. CDR1 MGHRA and CDR2 YSYEKL come from the germline V gene. The DNA for the CDR3 is TGCGCCAGCAGCCAAGAGCCTAGCGGTTCCTACGAGCAGTACTTC. Protein product: CASSQEPSGSYEQYF.

With respect to this clonotype: Since a much larger clone is just one base distant, this may be a read error. This chain links TRBV29-1 with TRBJ1-3; D is ambiguous. The V gene's germline CDR1 is SQVTM and CDR2 ANQGSEA. V was shortened by 6 bases and J by 1 base, with 7 bases between the two germline ends. This CDR3 is 12 amino acids long. CDR3 DNA: TGCAGCGTACCGGGTTCTGGAAACACCATATATTTT. It yields the protein CSVPGSGNTIYF.

The V call is TRBV20-1, the J call TRBJ1-1, with D possibly being TRBD1 (5 bases). The CDR3 totals 16 residues. V lost 0 bases to trimming and J lost 0 bases, with 14 bases between them. The germline CDR1 and CDR2 sequences are DFQATT and SNEGSKA (reference sequence). The CDR3 DNA reads as TGCAGTGCTAGAGAAATATACAGGCTAATGAACACTGAAGCTTTCTTT. It specifies CSAREIYRLMNTEAFF.